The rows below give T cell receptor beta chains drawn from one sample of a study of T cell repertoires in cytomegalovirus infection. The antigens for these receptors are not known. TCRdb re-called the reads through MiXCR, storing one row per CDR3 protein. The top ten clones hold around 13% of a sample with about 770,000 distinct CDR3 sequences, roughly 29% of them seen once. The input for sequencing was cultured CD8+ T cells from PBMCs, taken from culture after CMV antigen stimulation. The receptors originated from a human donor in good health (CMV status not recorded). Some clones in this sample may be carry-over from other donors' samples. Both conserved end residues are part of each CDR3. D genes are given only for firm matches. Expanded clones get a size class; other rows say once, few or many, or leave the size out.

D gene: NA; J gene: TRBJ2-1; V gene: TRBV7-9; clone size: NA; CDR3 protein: CASSTSAYNEQFF; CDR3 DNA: TGTGCCAGCAGCACCTCCGCCTACAATGAGCAGTTCTTC
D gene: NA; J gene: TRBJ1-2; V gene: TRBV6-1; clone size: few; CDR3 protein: CASSGLGGEDGYTF; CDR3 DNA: TGTGCCAGCAGTGGGTTAGGGGGTGAGGATGGCTACACCTTC
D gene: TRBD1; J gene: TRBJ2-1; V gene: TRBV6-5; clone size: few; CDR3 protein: CASTTWDRGRYEQFF; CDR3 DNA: TGTGCCAGCACCACTTGGGACAGGGGCCGGTATGAGCAGTTCTTC
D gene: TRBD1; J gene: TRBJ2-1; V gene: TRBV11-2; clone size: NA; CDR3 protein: CASSRGQVDYNEQFF; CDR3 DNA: TGTGCCAGCAGCCGCGGACAGGTAGACTACAATGAGCAGTTCTTC
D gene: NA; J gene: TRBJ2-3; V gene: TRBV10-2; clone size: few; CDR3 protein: CASAQGPDTQYF; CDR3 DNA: TGCGCCAGCGCACAGGGCCCAGATACGCAGTATTTT
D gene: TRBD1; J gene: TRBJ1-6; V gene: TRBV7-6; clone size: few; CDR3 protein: CASRPSAGDRGDSPLHF; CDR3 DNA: TGTGCCAGCAGACCTTCCGCGGGGGACAGGGGTGATTCACCCCTCCACTTT
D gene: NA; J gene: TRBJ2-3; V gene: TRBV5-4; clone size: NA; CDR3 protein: CASSLVEGLWDF; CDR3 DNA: TGTGCCAGCAGCCTGGTGGAAGGATTATGGGATTTT
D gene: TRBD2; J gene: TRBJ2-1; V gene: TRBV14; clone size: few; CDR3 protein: CASSQGWTSGGYNEQFF; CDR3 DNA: TGTGCCAGCAGCCAAGGGTGGACTAGCGGGGGCTACAATGAGCAGTTCTTC
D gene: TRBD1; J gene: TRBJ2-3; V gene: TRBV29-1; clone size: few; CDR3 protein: CSVERTGEGTQYF; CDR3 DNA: TGCAGCGTTGAGAGGACAGGGGAGGGTACGCAGTATTTT
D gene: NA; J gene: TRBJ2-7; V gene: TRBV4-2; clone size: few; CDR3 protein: CASSQGRDPTYEQYF; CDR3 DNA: TGTGCCAGCAGCCAAGGGCGAGACCCCACCTACGAGCAGTACTTC
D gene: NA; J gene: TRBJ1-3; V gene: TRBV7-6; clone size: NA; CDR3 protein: CASSSPVTSGNTIYF; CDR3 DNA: TGTGCCAGCAGCTCCCCGGTGACCTCTGGAAACACCATATATTTT
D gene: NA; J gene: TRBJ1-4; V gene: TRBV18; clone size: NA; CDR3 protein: CASSPFTPATNEKLFF; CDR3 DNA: TGTGCCAGCTCACCATTTACTCCTGCAACTAATGAAAAACTGTTTTTT
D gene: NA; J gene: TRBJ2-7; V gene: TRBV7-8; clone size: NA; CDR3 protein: CASSLLKLRTYEQYF; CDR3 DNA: TGTGCCAGCAGCTTGTTAAAGTTAAGGACCTACGAGCAGTACTTC
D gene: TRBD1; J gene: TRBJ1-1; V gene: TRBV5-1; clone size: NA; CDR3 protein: CASSLVWDRAPEAFF; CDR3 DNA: TGCGCCAGCAGCTTGGTTTGGGACAGGGCCCCTGAAGCTTTCTTT
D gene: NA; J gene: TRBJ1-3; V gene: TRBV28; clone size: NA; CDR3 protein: CASSFRGRVDTIYF; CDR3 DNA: TGTGCCAGCAGTTTCCGGGGCAGGGTGGACACCATATATTTT
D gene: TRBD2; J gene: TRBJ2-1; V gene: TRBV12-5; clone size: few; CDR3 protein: CASGLVLKRGLNEQFF; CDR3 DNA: TGTGCTAGTGGTTTGGTACTTAAGCGGGGGCTCAATGAGCAGTTCTTC
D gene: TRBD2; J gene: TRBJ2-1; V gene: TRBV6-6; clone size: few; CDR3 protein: CASSLYGLGRGEQFF; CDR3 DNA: TGTGCCAGCAGCCTCTACGGACTAGGGAGAGGGGAGCAGTTCTTC
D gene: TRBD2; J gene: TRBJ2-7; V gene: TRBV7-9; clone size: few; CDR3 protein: CATSGEGIPYEQYF; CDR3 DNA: TGTGCCACCAGCGGGGAGGGAATCCCCTACGAGCAGTACTTC
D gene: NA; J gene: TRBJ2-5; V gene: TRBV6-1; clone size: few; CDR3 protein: CASREVPWLTSTQETQYF; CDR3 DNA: TGTGCCAGCAGAGAAGTTCCATGGTTGACATCTACTCAAGAGACCCAGTACTTC
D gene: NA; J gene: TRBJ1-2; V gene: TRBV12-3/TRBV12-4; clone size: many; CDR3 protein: CASRPGQSWSYGYTF; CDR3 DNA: TGTGCCAGCAGACCCGGACAGTCCTGGAGCTATGGCTACACCTTC
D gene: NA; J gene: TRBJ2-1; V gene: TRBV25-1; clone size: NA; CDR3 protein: CASSESSGNEQFF; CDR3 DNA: TGTGCCAGCAGTGAAAGTAGTGGGAATGAGCAGTTCTTC
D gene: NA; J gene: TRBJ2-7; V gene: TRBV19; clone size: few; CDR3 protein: CASSIDLSYEQYF; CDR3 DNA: TGTGCCAGTAGTATAGATCTCAGCTACGAGCAGTACTTC
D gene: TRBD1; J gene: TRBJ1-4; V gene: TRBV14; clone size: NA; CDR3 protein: CASSQRQGEKLFF; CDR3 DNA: TGTGCCAGCAGCCAGAGACAGGGCGAAAAACTGTTTTTT